The T cell receptor (beta chain) described here comes from a study of CD8 T cells in ankylosing spondylitis. Points from the study as a whole: It was reported that disease-linked clones were significantly enriched in matched ankylosing spondylitis synovial fluid.

The CDR3 extends over 17 amino acids. Germline assignment: CDR1 MDHEN and CDR2 SYDVKM. Trimming removed 4 bases from V and 1 base from J, with 16 bases in between. 5'-RACE, quantitative and with molecular barcodes, yielded the TCR beta libraries. Using its own MiXCR run on the 5' RACE reads, TCRdb lists one record per CDR3 protein. Seen here are about 140,000 distinct CDR3 sequences, about an eighth observed once, and the top ten hold 4.1%. This clonotype came up once. Antigen specificity is unknown. The sample comprised blood, either unsorted or a sorted T cell fraction (not recorded which). This rearrangement joins TRBV28 to TRBJ1-4; D is perhaps TRBD1 (6 bases). The receptor comes from a female donor with ankylosing spondylitis or in good health (not recorded which). The DNA of the CDR3 is TGTGCCAGCAGTTCCGGGGGGGCAGGGGAAACTAATGAAAAACTGTTTTTT. Its protein is CASSSGGAGETNEKLFF.